The 5 T cell receptor beta chains below come from one sample, sequenced in a study of blood T cell repertoires in COVID-19. Sequenced by immunoSEQ multiplex PCR; TCRdb stores in-frame clones only, minus some. The sample comprises 150,000 to 200,000 clones, more than 80% of which are singletons, and roughly an eighth rests with the top ten. The material sequenced was peripheral blood. The receptor set was obtained from an elderly woman with COVID-19, enrolled during active disease.

The chain combines TRBV9 with TRBJ1-1, with no clear D. The V end was cut by 0 bases, the J end by 0 bases, with 3 bases between. The germline gives CDR1 SGDLS, CDR2 YYNGEE. CDR3 length: 13 amino acids. The CDR3 loop reads CASSVAVNTEAFF. CDR3 nucleotide sequence: TGTGCCAGCAGCGTAGCTGTGAACACTGAAGCTTTCTTT.

V is TRBV5-1 and J is TRBJ2-1; 10 bases align to TRBD2. V was pared by 2 bases and J by 2 bases, with 1 base of the junction left unmatched. CDR3 length: 15 amino acids. CDR1 is SGHRS, CDR2 YFSETQ, per germline. The CDR3 coding sequence is TGCGCCAGCAGCTTCCTAGCGGGAGCCTACAATGAGCAGTTCTTC. This gives the protein CASSFLAGAYNEQFF.

This clone has just a few counts. The V call is TRBV7-2, the J call TRBJ2-6; D is undetermined. With 3 bases removed from V and 2 bases from J, the gap between germline ends came to 11 bases. Germline V gene lookup returns CDR1 SGHTA and CDR2 FQGNSA. The CDR3 runs 16 residues. The CDR3 sequence is CASSFVTTAGANVLTF. CDR3 DNA: TGTGCCAGCAGCTTCGTGACAACTGCTGGGGCCAACGTCCTGACTTTC.

The genes are TRBV12-5 and TRBJ1-2, with a possible D match to TRBD1 (5 bases). Germline lookup yields CDR1 LGHNT and CDR2 FRNRAP. This CDR3 is built from 12 residues. V lost 8 bases and J 2 bases, leaving 9 bases between the germline ends. CDR3 region: CASRGRNYGYTF. In DNA form, the CDR3 reads TGTGCTAGTCGGGGGAGAAACTATGGCTACACCTTC.

The genes are TRBV11-2 and TRBJ2-7, with 8 bases that match TRBD1. After removal of 0 bases from V and 1 base from J, the junction contained 2 bases not matched to a gene. This CDR3 has 15 residues. Germline loops: CDR1 SGHAT, CDR2 FQNNGV. This CDR3 reads CASSLERTGSYEQYF. In nucleotides, the CDR3 is TGTGCCAGCAGCTTAGAAAGGACAGGGTCCTACGAGCAGTACTTC.